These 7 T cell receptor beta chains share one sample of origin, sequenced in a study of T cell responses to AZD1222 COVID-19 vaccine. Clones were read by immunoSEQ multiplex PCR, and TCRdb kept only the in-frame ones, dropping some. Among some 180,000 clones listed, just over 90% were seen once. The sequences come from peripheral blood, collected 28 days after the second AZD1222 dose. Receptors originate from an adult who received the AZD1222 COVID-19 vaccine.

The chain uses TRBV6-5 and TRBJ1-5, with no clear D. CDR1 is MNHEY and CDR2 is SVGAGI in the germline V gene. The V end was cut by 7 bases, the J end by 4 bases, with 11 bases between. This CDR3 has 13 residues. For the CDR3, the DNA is TGTGCCAGCATGCGTAATCAAAATCAGCCCCAGCATTTT. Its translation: CASMRNQNQPQHF.

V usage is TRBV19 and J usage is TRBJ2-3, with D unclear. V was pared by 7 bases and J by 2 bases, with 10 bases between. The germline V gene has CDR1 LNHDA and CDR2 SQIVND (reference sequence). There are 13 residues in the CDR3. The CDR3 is CASMEYTTDTQYF. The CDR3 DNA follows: TGTGCCAGTATGGAGTACACCACAGATACGCAGTATTTT.

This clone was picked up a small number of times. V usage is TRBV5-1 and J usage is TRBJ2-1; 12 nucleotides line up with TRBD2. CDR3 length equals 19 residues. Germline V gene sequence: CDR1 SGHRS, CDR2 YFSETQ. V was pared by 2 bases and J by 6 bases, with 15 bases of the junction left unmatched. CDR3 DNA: TGCGCCAGCAGCTTTCTGCCTAGCGGGAGGGCAATGGGGGGCAATGAGCAGTTCTTC. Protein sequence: CASSFLPSGRAMGGNEQFF.

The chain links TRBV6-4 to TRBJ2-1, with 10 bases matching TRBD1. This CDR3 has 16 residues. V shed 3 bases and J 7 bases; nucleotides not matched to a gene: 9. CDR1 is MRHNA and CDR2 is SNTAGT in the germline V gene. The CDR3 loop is CASSERFGTGVNEQFF. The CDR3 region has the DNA TGTGCCAGCAGTGAAAGGTTTGGGACAGGGGTAAATGAGCAGTTCTTC.

CDR3 loop: CASSRGGSAEQFF. The CDR3 nucleotides are TGTGCCAGCAGCCGGGGTGGAAGCGCTGAGCAGTTCTTC. The V call is TRBV12-3 or TRBV12-4, the J call TRBJ2-1; the D gene is possibly TRBD2 (5 bases). This CDR3 spans 13 amino acids. V was shortened by 6 bases and J by 9 bases, with 15 bases between the two germline ends.

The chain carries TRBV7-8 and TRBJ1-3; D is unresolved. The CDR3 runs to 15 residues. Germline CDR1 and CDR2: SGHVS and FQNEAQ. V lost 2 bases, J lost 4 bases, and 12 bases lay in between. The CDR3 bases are TGTGCCAGCAGCTTAAGCCCTCCGGTGGGAAACACCATATATTTT. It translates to CASSLSPPVGNTIYF.

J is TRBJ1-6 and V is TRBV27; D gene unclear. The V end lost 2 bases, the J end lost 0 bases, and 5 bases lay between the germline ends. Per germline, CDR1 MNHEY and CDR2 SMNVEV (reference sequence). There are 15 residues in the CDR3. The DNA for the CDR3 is TGTGCCAGCAGTTTAGCCTTCTCCTATAATTCACCCCTCCACTTT. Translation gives CASSLAFSYNSPLHF.